This T cell receptor (beta chain) was recorded in a study of T cell responses to AZD1222 COVID-19 vaccine. Study outcomes and limitations: Spike regions recognized by vaccine-associated CD4 TCRs spanned the protein, led by 160-218 and 743-854.

This clone has only one observation. Its antigen is as yet unknown. Trimming took 1 base from V and 0 from J, leaving 10 bases between them. Germline V gives CDR1 SGHVS, CDR2 FQNEAQ. The CDR3 is 16 residues long. The table came from immunoSEQ multiplex PCR; TCRdb's copy has only in-frame clones and leaves some out. The sample lists about 180,000 clones, around 90% seen once, with more than 1.5% in the top ten. Sequencing was performed on peripheral blood, taken 28 days after the second AZD1222 dose. This receptor was obtained from an adult who received the AZD1222 COVID-19 vaccine. The chain employs TRBV7-8 and TRBJ1-5, with no clear D. The CDR3 DNA reads as TGTGCCAGCAGCTTAGTGGGAGGATATAGCAATCAGCCCCAGCATTTT. Encoded protein: CASSLVGGYSNQPQHF.